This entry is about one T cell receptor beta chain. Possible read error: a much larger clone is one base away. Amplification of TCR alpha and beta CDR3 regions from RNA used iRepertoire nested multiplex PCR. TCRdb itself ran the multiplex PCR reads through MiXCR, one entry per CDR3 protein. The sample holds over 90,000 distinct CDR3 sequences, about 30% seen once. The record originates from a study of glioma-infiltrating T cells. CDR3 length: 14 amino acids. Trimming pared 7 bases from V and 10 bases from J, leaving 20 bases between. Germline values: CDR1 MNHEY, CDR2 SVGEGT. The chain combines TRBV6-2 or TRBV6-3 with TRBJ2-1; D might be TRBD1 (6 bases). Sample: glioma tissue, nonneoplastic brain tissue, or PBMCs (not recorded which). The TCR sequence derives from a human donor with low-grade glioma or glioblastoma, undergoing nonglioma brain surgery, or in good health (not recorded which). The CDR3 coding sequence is TGTGCCAGCACCCCAGGGACAACGTCCTACGAGCAGTTCTTC. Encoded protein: CASTPGTTSYEQFF.